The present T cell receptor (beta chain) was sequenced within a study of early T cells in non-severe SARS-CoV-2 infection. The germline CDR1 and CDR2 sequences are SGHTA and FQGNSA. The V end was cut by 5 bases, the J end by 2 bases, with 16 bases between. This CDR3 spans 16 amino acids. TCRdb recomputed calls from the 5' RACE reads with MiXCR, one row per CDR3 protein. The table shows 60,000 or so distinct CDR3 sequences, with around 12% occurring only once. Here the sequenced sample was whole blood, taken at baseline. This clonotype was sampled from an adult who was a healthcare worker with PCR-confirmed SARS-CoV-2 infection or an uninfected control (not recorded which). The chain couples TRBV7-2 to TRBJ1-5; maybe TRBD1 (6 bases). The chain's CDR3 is CASSGRDISGNQPQHF. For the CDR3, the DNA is TGTGCCAGCAGCGGCAGGGACATCAGTGGCAATCAGCCCCAGCATTTT. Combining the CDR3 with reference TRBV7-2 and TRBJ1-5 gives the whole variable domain GAGVSQSPSNKVTEKGKDVELRCDPISGHTALYWYRQSLGQGLEFLIYFQGNSAPDKSGLPSDRFSAERTGGSVSTLTIQRTQQEDSAVYLCASSGRDISGNQPQHFGDGTRLSIL.